This T cell receptor (beta chain) came from a study of beta chain features in type 1 diabetes. As to this clone: The antigen is unknown.

Blood was drawn once from each donor into heparinised tubes. The draws averaged around 110 mL. Study-level findings and limits: Insertions were fewer and deletions more numerous at VDJ junctions in type 1 diabetes patients.

This CDR3 is built from 16 residues. Germline V lookup: CDR1 LGHNA, CDR2 YSLEER. The ends were cut back, 1 base at V and 2 bases at J, with 12 bases in the middle. Expressed TCRB transcripts got sequenced, as all isolated RNA was reverse transcribed. Sequenced naive, central memory and regulatory T cell samples produced an average of around 3.5 million reads. Assay used: immunoSEQ multiplex PCR; TCRdb lists only in-frame clones, some missing. The sample holds a few hundred thousand clones, about 25% seen once. The clonotype comes from a man younger than 45 in good health. Sequencing input: central memory CD4+ T cells from blood. This chain links TRBV4-3 with TRBJ2-1, with D possibly being TRBD1 (5 bases). CDR3 DNA sequence: TGCGCCAGCAGCCAAGTTCTCCGACAGACCTACAATGAGCAGTTCTTC. Protein sequence: CASSQVLRQTYNEQFF.